This passage covers 8 T cell receptor beta chains from one sample sequenced in a study of cytomegalovirus exposure and HLA in healthy donors. 60 Vbeta and 13 Jbeta primers were used in PCR. The assay was immunoSEQ multiplex PCR, and TCRdb's table has in-frame clones only and misses some. The specimen's table records some 43,000 clones. The source material was PBMCs. All receptors derive from a woman aged 25 to 39 in good health and CMV-seronegative.

The chain links TRBV7-9 to TRBJ2-2; D gene unclear. V lost 5 bases and J lost 1, with 11 bases in between. The CDR3 spans 15 residues. Germline loops: CDR1 SEHNR, CDR2 FQNEAQ (reference sequence). The CDR3 here is CASSPVTVNTGELFF. The CDR3 DNA reads TGTGCCAGCAGCCCCGTAACTGTGAACACCGGGGAGCTGTTTTTT. Full variable domain (missing parts from reference TRBV7-9 and TRBJ2-2): DTGVSQNPRHKITKRGQNVTFRCDPISEHNRLYWYRQTLGQGPEFLTYFQNEAQLEKSRLLSDRFSAERPKGSFSTLEIQRTEQGDSAMYLCASSPVTVNTGELFFGEGSRLTVL.

This chain joins TRBV9 and TRBJ2-1; possibly TRBD2 for D (7 bases). This CDR3 is 15 amino acids long. Looked up from germline, CDR1 is SGDLS and CDR2 is YYNGEE. V dropped 0 bases and J dropped 5 bases, with 12 bases sitting between them. The CDR3 bases are TGTGCCAGCAGCGTAGGGCGGGGGCCCGACAATGAGCAGTTCTTC. This encodes CASSVGRGPDNEQFF.

The V call is TRBV6-1, the J call TRBJ2-3, with a weak D call TRBD1 (6 bases). Germline-derived CDR1 and CDR2 are MNHNS and SASEGT. V was clipped by 6 bases and J by 0 bases, with 7 bases between them. This CDR3 contains 13 residues. CDR3 bases: TGTGCCAGCAGAGGACAGAGCACAGATACGCAGTATTTT. Translating gives CASRGQSTDTQYF.

The chain links TRBV7-3 to TRBJ1-1; the D is unclear. CDR3 length: 13 amino acids. With 5 bases removed from V and 1 base from J, the gap between germline ends came to 8 bases. Germline V CDR1 and CDR2: SGHTA, FQGTGA. The CDR3 DNA reads TGTGCCAGCAGCCCCACTGCGAACACTGAAGCTTTCTTT. This translates into CASSPTANTEAFF.

The J gene is TRBJ2-3, the V gene TRBV6-6, with D perhaps TRBD2 (5 bases). Trimming left V 2 bases short and J 4 bases short, with 10 bases between. The germline V gene has CDR1 MNHNY and CDR2 SVGAGI (reference sequence). The CDR3 loop spans 14 amino acids. The CDR3 nucleotides are TGTGCCAGCAGTTACGGGCCGGGGTCAGATACGCAGTATTTT. Translation: CASSYGPGSDTQYF.

The V call is TRBV6-5, the J call TRBJ2-5; no clear D. Germline V gene data show CDR1 as MNHEY and CDR2 as SVGAGI. Trimming shortened V by 4 bases and J by 5 bases, and 17 bases separated the two germline ends. The CDR3 totals 15 residues. The chain's CDR3 is CASSSYEWSQETQYF. CDR3 nucleotide sequence: TGTGCCAGCAGTTCCTACGAATGGAGCCAGGAGACCCAGTACTTC.

This chain links TRBV9 with TRBJ2-3; D call uncertain. Trimming shortened V by 4 bases and J by 3 bases, and 6 bases separated the two germline ends. CDR1 is SGDLS and CDR2 is YYNGEE in the germline V gene. The length of the CDR3 is 12 residues. The CDR3 region is CASSPKTDTQYF. CDR3 coding DNA: TGTGCCAGCAGCCCTAAGACAGATACGCAGTATTTT.

V gene TRBV29-1 combines with J gene TRBJ2-1, with D possibly TRBD2 on 5 matching bases. CDR3 size: 14 residues. The V gene lost 3 bases and the J gene lost 3 bases, with 12 bases spanning the gap. The germline gives CDR1 SQVTM, CDR2 ANQGSEA. CDR3 coding DNA: TGCAGCGTTGATTACCCGACTAACTACAATGAGCAGTTCTTC. It translates to CSVDYPTNYNEQFF.